These 15 T cell receptor beta chains came from one sample sequenced in a study of T cell responses to AZD1222 COVID-19 vaccine. Sequencing used immunoSEQ multiplex PCR; TCRdb keeps in-frame clones, though not all of them. The data show roughly 150,000 clones, about nine tenths seen once. The sequenced sample was peripheral blood, obtained 28 days after the second AZD1222 dose. The receptors originated from an adult who received the AZD1222 COVID-19 vaccine.

This chain connects TRBV14 to TRBJ2-3; no definite D call. V was cut by 0 bases and J by 4 bases, with 2 bases left in between. Per the germline V gene, CDR1 is SGHDN and CDR2 is FVKESK. The CDR3 has 12 residues. CDR3 bases: TGTGCCAGCAGCCAAGAAGCAGATACGCAGTATTTT. It codes for CASSQEADTQYF.

This rearrangement joins TRBV7-2 to TRBJ2-2; TRBD1 aligns across 7 bases. Looked up from germline, CDR1 is SGHTA and CDR2 is FQGNSA. V lost 3 bases, J lost 1 base, and 5 bases stayed unmatched. The length of the CDR3 is 16 residues. The CDR3 spells CASSLQGDLNTGELFF. CDR3 bases: TGTGCCAGCAGCTTGCAGGGGGACCTGAACACCGGGGAGCTGTTTTTT.

The V gene is TRBV2, the J gene TRBJ2-2, with 7 bases aligning to TRBD2. In germline, CDR1 is SNHLY, CDR2 FYNNEI. This CDR3 comprises 14 residues. V lost 11 bases to trimming and J lost 4 bases; unmatched junction nucleotides: 10. CDR3 in amino acids: CAQSRWGGTGELFF. As DNA, the CDR3 is TGTGCCCAGAGCCGGTGGGGGGGCACCGGGGAGCTGTTTTTT.

This clone was picked up one time. The chain uses TRBV5-1 and TRBJ2-7; tentatively, D is TRBD1 (9 bases). The CDR3 consists of 15 residues. The germline CDR1 and CDR2 sequences are SGHRS and YFSETQ. V lost 4 bases and J lost 6, with 20 bases in between. The CDR3 loop reads CASSPPGQGLGEQYF. Written as DNA, the CDR3 is TGCGCCAGCAGCCCCCCGGGACAGGGACTAGGCGAGCAGTACTTC. Drawing the rest from reference TRBV5-1 and TRBJ2-7, the complete variable domain is KAGVTQTPRYLIKTRGQQVTLSCSPISGHRSVSWYQQTPGQGLQFLFEYFSETQRNKGNFPGRFSGRQFSNSRSEMNVSTLELGDSALYLCASSPPGQGLGEQYFGPGTRLTVT.

This rearrangement joins TRBV7-9 to TRBJ2-3, with TRBD2 matching 7 bases. With 1 base clipped from V and 4 bases from J, the junction kept 2 bases outside the gene matches. The CDR3 totals 14 residues. Germline V gene sequence: CDR1 SEHNR, CDR2 FQNEAQ (reference sequence). For the CDR3, the DNA is TGTGCCAGCAGCTTAGACGGACTAGCAGATACGCAGTATTTT. Amino acids: CASSLDGLADTQYF.

The chain recombines TRBV3-1 (or the pseudogene TRBV3-2) with TRBJ1-3; D perhaps matches TRBD1 (5 bases). V was shortened by 8 bases and J by 3 bases, with 11 bases between the two germline ends. CDR1 is LGHDT and CDR2 is YNNKEL in the germline V gene (reference sequence). CDR3 length: 13 residues. CDR3 in DNA: TGTGCCAGCGGGCAGGGCGGTGGAAACACCATATATTTT. Amino acid sequence: CASGQGGGNTIYF.

This clone was seen only once. The genes are TRBV23-1 and TRBJ1-2, with D perhaps matching TRBD1 (5 bases). TRBV23-1 is treated as an ORF (open reading frame) with a function not yet certain. The CDR3 totals 13 residues. Deletions cut 0 bases from V and 6 bases from J, with 8 bases between. The CDR3: CASSQSWGHGYTF. CDR3 sequence (DNA): TGCGCCAGCAGTCAATCGTGGGGACATGGCTACACCTTC.

The chain has TRBV3-1 (or the pseudogene TRBV3-2) and TRBJ2-7; 12 bases match TRBD2. The germline gives CDR1 LGHDT, CDR2 YNNKEL (reference sequence). The CDR3 is 16 residues long. The trim removed 5 bases at V and 2 bases at J, leaving 7 bases unmatched. CDR3 coding DNA: TGTGCCAGCAGCTTCCGACTAGCGGGAGTTACCTACGAGCAGTACTTC. Residues: CASSFRLAGVTYEQYF.

The V gene is TRBV4-2, the J gene TRBJ2-1, with 14 positions matching TRBD2. CDR1 LGHNA and CDR2 YNFKEQ come from the germline V gene. Trimming at V came to 1 base and at J to 14 bases, leaving 7 bases not matched to a gene. CDR3 size: 15 residues. Here the CDR3 reads CASSQGGTSGSPEFF. CDR3 bases: TGTGCCAGCAGCCAAGGGGGGACTAGCGGGAGTCCGGAGTTCTTC.

This rearrangement joins TRBV4-1 to TRBJ2-5; 8 bases fit TRBD2. Losses at the gene ends were 8 bases for V and 5 bases for J; bases not matched to a gene: 13. The CDR3 has 15 amino acids. The germline CDR1 and CDR2 sequences are MGHRA and YSYEKL. The CDR3: CASSPLGGAGETQYF. The CDR3 nucleotides read TGCGCCAGCTCACCCCTCGGGGGGGCCGGGGAGACCCAGTACTTC.

This clone has only one observation. The gene calls are TRBV5-1 and TRBJ2-3, with D perhaps given as TRBD1 or TRBD2 (5 bases each). CDR1 is SGHRS, CDR2 YFSETQ, per germline. The CDR3 is 15 residues long. Trimming removed 2 bases at V and 4 bases at J, with 14 bases between. The CDR3, as DNA: TGCGCCAGCAGCTTCACGGGGCTTGCTTCAGATACGCAGTATTTT. Translating gives CASSFTGLASDTQYF.

V gene TRBV4-2 combines with J gene TRBJ1-4; 7 nucleotides align to TRBD1. With 1 base clipped from V and 7 bases from J, the junction kept 3 bases outside the gene matches. Looked up from germline, CDR1 is LGHNA and CDR2 is YNFKEQ. This CDR3 contains 14 residues. CDR3 sequence reads: CASSQGQGGEKLFF. The CDR3 region has the DNA TGTGCCAGCAGCCAAGGACAGGGAGGTGAAAAACTGTTTTTT.

This clone has just a few counts. The CDR3 DNA reads TGTGCCAGCAGCCAAGAATGGTGTGTGACAGGGACCCTCTCTGGGGCCAACGTCCTGACTTTC. Translation gives CASSQEWCVTGTLSGANVLTF. This rearrangement joins TRBV3-1 (or the pseudogene TRBV3-2) to TRBJ2-6; 7 positions agree with TRBD1. The V segment lost 0 bases and the J segment 0 bases; nucleotides outside the gene matches: 14. The CDR3 sequence is 21 residues long. Germline V gene data show CDR1 as LGHDT and CDR2 as YNNKEL (reference sequence).

The chain joins TRBV5-1 to TRBJ1-2; possible D gene TRBD1, 5 bases. The length of the CDR3 is 16 residues. The germline V and J ends were trimmed by 1 base and 2 bases, with 15 bases remaining between them. Germline V gene data show CDR1 as SGHRS and CDR2 as YFSETQ. The CDR3 loop reads CASSLSEGSLNYGYTF. CDR3 coding DNA: TGCGCCAGCAGCTTGTCAGAGGGGTCATTAAACTATGGCTACACCTTC. The variable domain in full, completed from reference TRBV5-1 and TRBJ1-2, reads KAGVTQTPRYLIKTRGQQVTLSCSPISGHRSVSWYQQTPGQGLQFLFEYFSETQRNKGNFPGRFSGRQFSNSRSEMNVSTLELGDSALYLCASSLSEGSLNYGYTFGSGTRLTVV.

The chain has TRBV5-1 and TRBJ1-1; D is uncertain. The CDR3 length is 14 residues. The germline V gene has CDR1 SGHRS and CDR2 YFSETQ. Between the trimmed V and J ends, which lost 2 bases and 1 base, there was a span of 9 bases. The CDR3 coding sequence is TGCGCCAGCAGCTTAGCCGCAGCGAACACTGAAGCTTTCTTT. This codes for CASSLAAANTEAFF.